This T cell receptor beta chain emerged from a study of sequential checkpoint blockade in melanoma. CDR3 size: 17 residues. Germline CDR1 reads SGHNT; CDR2 reads YENEEA. V shed 1 base and J 7 bases; nucleotides not matched to a gene: 12. The table came from immunoSEQ multiplex PCR; TCRdb's copy has only in-frame clones and leaves some out. The sample has fewer than 3,500 clones, roughly 24% seen once; the top ten hold around a tenth. This clone is categorized as medium-sized. Described treatment: randomized to nivolumab then ipilimumab (arm A) or the reverse (arm B). The sample consisted of tumor tissue (inferred from file names), taken from a patient given nivolumab and ipilimumab in sequence. This chain connects TRBV11-3 to TRBJ1-5; 8 bases match TRBD1. The source is a human donor with melanoma. CDR3: CASSLVRTGRWVQPQHF. For the CDR3, the DNA is TGTGCCAGCAGCTTAGTACGGACAGGGCGGTGGGTACAGCCCCAGCATTTT.